The 27 T cell receptor beta chains below were found in one sample sequenced in a study of beta chain features in type 1 diabetes. All of the isolated RNA was reverse transcribed, so expressed TCRB transcripts were sequenced. The method was immunoSEQ multiplex PCR; TCRdb's version includes in-frame clones alone and lacks a portion of them. The sample has 810,000 or so clones, about a sixth seen once. Sequenced input: naive CD4+ T cells from blood. The receptors shown here come from a woman aged 18-29 years in good health.

A few counts support this clone. The chain carries TRBV5-1 and TRBJ1-1; D is undetermined. The V end lost 4 bases, the J end lost 1 base, and 14 bases lay between the germline ends. Germline V lookup: CDR1 SGHRS, CDR2 YFSETQ. This CDR3 has 15 amino acids. CDR3 loop: CASSDLRGGNTEAFF. The CDR3 DNA reads as TGCGCCAGCAGCGACCTCCGGGGAGGGAACACTGAAGCTTTCTTT.

Only a few counts were recorded for this clone. V usage is TRBV7-2 and J usage is TRBJ2-7, with 10 bases identical to TRBD1. Losses at the gene ends were 2 bases for V and 3 bases for J; bases not matched to a gene: 10. CDR3 length: 17 amino acids. Per the germline V gene, CDR1 is SGHTA and CDR2 is FQGNSA. CDR3: CASSLKTWDRGHYEQYF. The CDR3, as DNA: TGTGCCAGCAGCTTAAAGACTTGGGACAGGGGCCACTACGAGCAGTACTTC.

The CDR3 sequence: CASSYSTGTDTQYF. DNA for the CDR3: TGTGCCAGCAGTTACTCGACAGGGACAGATACGCAGTATTTT. The chain carries TRBV6-5 and TRBJ2-3; 7 positions agree with TRBD1. CDR3 length: 14 residues. The V and J ends lost 0 bases and 3 bases, in that order; junction bases with no gene match: 0. Germline lookup yields CDR1 MNHEY and CDR2 SVGAGI.

This clone was seen only a few times. The chain carries TRBV6-1 and TRBJ1-5; D is unresolved. The CDR3 covers 13 residues. Trimming cost V 5 bases and J 6 bases, with 11 bases left between them. The V gene's germline CDR1 is MNHNS and CDR2 SASEGT. The CDR3 loop reads CASSRDWGQPQHF. The CDR3 coding sequence is TGTGCCAGCAGTCGAGATTGGGGTCAGCCCCAGCATTTT.

This clone showed up just a few times. This sample also contains other DNA sequences that code for the same CDR3. The V and J genes are TRBV7-2 and TRBJ2-1; 10 bases line up with TRBD2. Germline CDR1 reads SGHTA; CDR2 reads FQGNSA. After removal of 5 bases from V and 4 bases from J, the junction contained 5 bases not matched to a gene. The CDR3 has 15 amino acids. The CDR3 nucleotides are TGTGCCAGCAGCCCCGGACTAGCGGAGTACAATGAGCAGTTCTTC. Encoded protein: CASSPGLAEYNEQFF. The full variable domain, its missing parts supplied by reference TRBV7-2 and TRBJ2-1, is GAGVSQSPSNKVTEKGKDVELRCDPISGHTALYWYRQSLGQGLEFLIYFQGNSAPDKSGLPSDRFSAERTGGSVSTLTIQRTQQEDSAVYLCASSPGLAEYNEQFFGPGTRLTVL.

This chain links TRBV6-5 with TRBJ2-7, with 9 bases that match TRBD2. The germline V gene has CDR1 MNHEY and CDR2 SVGAGI. The CDR3 contains 14 residues. After removal of 1 base from V and 3 bases from J, the junction contained 1 base not matched to a gene. The CDR3 region has the DNA TGTGCCAGCAGTTACTTGACTAGCGGCTACGAGCAGTACTTC. This encodes CASSYLTSGYEQYF.

This clone was detected only a few times. J is TRBJ2-3 and V is TRBV7-9, with D uncertain. CDR1 and CDR2 (germline): SEHNR, FQNEAQ (reference sequence). The CDR3 runs to 13 residues. Trimming pared 1 base from V and 6 bases from J, leaving 8 bases between. As DNA, the CDR3 is TGTGCCAGCAGCTTAGGCTATTCCGATACGCAGTATTTT. This translates into CASSLGYSDTQYF.

The rearrangement links TRBV5-1 to TRBJ2-5; 7 positions match TRBD2. The V and J ends lost 1 base and 1 base, in that order; junction bases with no gene match: 1. This CDR3 is built from 14 residues. CDR1 is SGHRS and CDR2 is YFSETQ in the germline V gene. The CDR3 nucleotides are TGCGCCAGCAGCTTGTGGGGGGGCCAAGAGACCCAGTACTTC. It yields the protein CASSLWGGQETQYF.

This chain links TRBV29-1 with TRBJ2-4, with D perhaps TRBD2 (5 bases). This CDR3 contains 15 residues. Per the germline V gene, CDR1 is SQVTM and CDR2 is ANQGSEA. V dropped 1 base and J dropped 8 bases, with 18 bases sitting between them. The CDR3 coding sequence is TGCAGCGTTGAAGGTGTAGCAACGAACGGGGACATTCAGTACTTC. Encoded protein: CSVEGVATNGDIQYF.

Comment on this clone: The same CDR3 can be traced to other DNA sequences in this sample. The chain uses TRBV19 and TRBJ2-2; 7 nucleotides line up with TRBD1. Germline loops: CDR1 LNHDA, CDR2 SQIVND (reference sequence). The length of the CDR3 is 15 residues. V was clipped by 2 bases and J by 4 bases; unmatched bases: 4. CDR3 bases: TGTGCCAGTAGTATAACAGGGGCGGGCACCGGGGAGCTGTTTTTT. This codes for CASSITGAGTGELFF.

The chain has TRBV28 and TRBJ1-5; 8 bases line up with TRBD1. Germline values: CDR1 MDHEN, CDR2 SYDVKM. There are 14 residues in the CDR3. V lost 6 bases, J lost 7 bases, and 8 bases stayed unmatched. The CDR3 DNA reads TGTGCCAGCAGAGACACAGGGGGATACCAGCCCCAGCATTTT. Amino acid sequence: CASRDTGGYQPQHF.

There are a few counts of this clone. The chain combines TRBV18 with TRBJ1-5, with D unclear. The germline gives CDR1 KGHSH, CDR2 LQKENI. V was pared by 6 bases and J by 0 bases, with 6 bases between. The CDR3 is 13 residues long. The CDR3 sequence is CASSSHSNQPQHF. In DNA form, the CDR3 reads TGTGCCAGCTCGAGTCATAGCAATCAGCCCCAGCATTTT.

J is TRBJ2-1 and V is TRBV11-2; 11 nucleotides line up with TRBD2. The germline V gene has CDR1 SGHAT and CDR2 FQNNGV. This CDR3 has 15 residues. The V and J ends lost 4 bases and 7 bases, in that order; junction bases with no gene match: 6. CDR3 region: CASSSLAGASNEQFF. DNA for the CDR3: TGTGCCAGCAGCTCACTAGCGGGAGCGAGTAATGAGCAGTTCTTC.

Only a few counts were recorded for this clone. The V and J genes are TRBV20-1 and TRBJ2-7; D is possibly TRBD1 (6 bases). Germline assignment: CDR1 DFQATT and CDR2 SNEGSKA (reference sequence). Trimming left V 3 bases short and J 6 bases short, with 9 bases between. The CDR3 spans 11 residues. CDR3 sequence (DNA): TGCAGTGCTAGGGGACATCTCGAGCAGTACTTC. It codes for CSARGHLEQYF.

The chain uses TRBV7-3 and TRBJ2-2; TRBD1 matches at 7 bases. Unmatched junction bases numbered 3, after V lost 0 bases and J lost 5 bases. Germline-derived CDR1 and CDR2 are SGHTA and FQGTGA. The CDR3 has 15 amino acids. The CDR3 DNA reads TGTGCCAGCAGCTTAACAGGGGGCAAGACCGGGGAGCTGTTTTTT. It is translated as CASSLTGGKTGELFF.

This chain uses TRBV28 with TRBJ1-1; no firm D call. This CDR3 is 12 amino acids long. With 8 bases removed from V and 4 bases from J, the gap between germline ends came to 11 bases. Germline CDR1 and CDR2: MDHEN and SYDVKM. The CDR3 DNA sequence: TGTGCCAGCTTAGGCCTGGTCACTGAAGCTTTCTTT. Its protein is CASLGLVTEAFF.

There are a few counts of this clone. The gene calls are TRBV18 and TRBJ2-1; 10 bases match TRBD2. The V gene end was trimmed by 2 bases and the J gene end by 0 bases; junction bases not matched to a gene: 10. Germline V gives CDR1 KGHSH, CDR2 LQKENI. CDR3 size: 19 residues. The CDR3 here is CASSPEAVASGSSYNEQFF. The DNA of the CDR3 is TGTGCCAGCTCACCAGAGGCGGTGGCTAGCGGGAGCTCCTACAATGAGCAGTTCTTC.

This clone was counted a few times. J is TRBJ2-3 and V is TRBV9, with a tentative D call TRBD2 (6 bases). The CDR3 extends over 15 amino acids. Looked up from germline, CDR1 is SGDLS and CDR2 is YYNGEE. V lost 0 bases and J lost 1, with 9 bases in between. Here the CDR3 DNA reads TGTGCCAGCAGCGTAGCTCCTAGCGGCACAGATACGCAGTATTTT. Residues: CASSVAPSGTDTQYF.

The V and J genes are TRBV4-1 and TRBJ2-1; 11 nucleotides align to TRBD2. J was trimmed by 4 bases and V by 1 base; bases with no gene match: 6. This CDR3 spans 17 amino acids. Germline values: CDR1 MGHRA, CDR2 YSYEKL. The CDR3 nucleotides read TGCGCCAGCAGCCAAGTACTAGCGGGAGTTTTGTACAATGAGCAGTTCTTC. This gives the protein CASSQVLAGVLYNEQFF.

A note on this clone: The same CDR3 also results from other DNA sequences found in this sample. This sequence joins TRBV9 and TRBJ2-3; tentatively, D is TRBD1 (7 bases). Trimming shortened V by 1 base and J by 3 bases, and 12 bases separated the two germline ends. This CDR3 comprises 15 residues. Germline CDR1 reads SGDLS; CDR2 reads YYNGEE. The CDR3 is CASSVRQGGTDTQYF. CDR3 sequence (DNA): TGTGCCAGCAGCGTAAGGCAGGGGGGTACAGATACGCAGTATTTT. Together with reference TRBV9 and TRBJ2-3, the CDR3 gives the full variable domain: DSGVTQTPKHLITATGQRVTLRCSPRSGDLSVYWYQQSLDQGLQFLIQYYNGEERAKGNILERFSAQQFPDLHSELNLSSLELGDSALYFCASSVRQGGTDTQYFGPGTRLTVL.

The rearrangement joins TRBV6-6 to TRBJ2-7, with 14 bases fitting TRBD2. The trim removed 6 bases at V and 6 bases at J, leaving 7 bases unmatched. Germline V lookup: CDR1 MNHNY, CDR2 SVGAGI (reference sequence). This CDR3 contains 15 residues. CDR3 loop: CASSRLGLAGGEQYF. CDR3 sequence (DNA): TGTGCCAGCAGCCGCCTTGGACTAGCGGGAGGCGAGCAGTACTTC.

The rearrangement joins TRBV5-1 to TRBJ1-2; TRBD1 aligns across 7 bases. Unmatched junction bases numbered 6, after V lost 0 bases and J lost 7 bases. CDR3 length equals 14 residues. Germline loops: CDR1 SGHRS, CDR2 YFSETQ. This chain's CDR3 is CASSLAGGIGGYTF. In DNA, the CDR3 is TGCGCCAGCAGCTTGGCAGGGGGAATCGGTGGCTACACCTTC.

In its sample, this clone was seen a few times. The J gene is TRBJ2-2, the V gene TRBV4-3; 12 positions match TRBD2. Germline trimming cut 5 bases from V and 5 bases from J; bases unmatched to any gene: 6. Germline V lookup: CDR1 LGHNA, CDR2 YSLEER. The CDR3 has 16 amino acids. In DNA form, the CDR3 reads TGCGCCAGCAGCAAGACTAGCGGGAGTTTGACCGGGGAGCTGTTTTTT. It codes for CASSKTSGSLTGELFF.

This chain connects TRBV19 to TRBJ2-1; 9 bases fit TRBD2. The CDR3 extends over 17 amino acids. The junction had 10 bases not matched to a gene; V was cut back by 6 bases and J by 1 base. Germline values: CDR1 LNHDA, CDR2 SQIVND (reference sequence). The chain's CDR3 is CASSSRTSARSYNEQFF. For the CDR3, the DNA is TGTGCCAGTAGCTCCAGGACTAGCGCCAGATCCTACAATGAGCAGTTCTTC.

The chain links TRBV7-9 to TRBJ1-6; 9 bases map to TRBD1. CDR3 length: 17 residues. V trimming: 4 bases; J trimming: 10 bases; junction bases outside the gene matches: 14. CDR1 and CDR2 from the germline V gene are SEHNR and FQNEAQ (reference sequence). The CDR3 DNA follows: TGTGCCAGCAGCTCACTTTGGACAGGGGCAAGGGTGTCACCCCTCCACTTT. This encodes CASSSLWTGARVSPLHF.

The V and J genes are TRBV7-9 and TRBJ1-2; D not certain. Germline values: CDR1 SEHNR, CDR2 FQNEAQ (reference sequence). V lost 1 base and J lost 4, with 13 bases in between. The CDR3 contains 15 residues. CDR3: CASSLGDSAAYGYTF. Written as DNA, the CDR3 is TGTGCCAGCAGCTTAGGGGATTCGGCGGCCTATGGCTACACCTTC.

With regard to this clone: Other DNA sequences from this sample encode an identical CDR3 as well. This rearrangement joins TRBV7-2 to TRBJ2-7; a weak D match, TRBD2 (5 bases). Trimming took off 5 bases at V and 2 bases at J, with 16 bases between the two ends. Per germline, CDR1 SGHTA and CDR2 FQGNSA. CDR3 length equals 15 residues. The CDR3 loop reads CASSLAGGGAYEQYF. CDR3 sequence (DNA): TGTGCCAGCAGCCTCGCCGGAGGAGGAGCCTACGAGCAGTACTTC.